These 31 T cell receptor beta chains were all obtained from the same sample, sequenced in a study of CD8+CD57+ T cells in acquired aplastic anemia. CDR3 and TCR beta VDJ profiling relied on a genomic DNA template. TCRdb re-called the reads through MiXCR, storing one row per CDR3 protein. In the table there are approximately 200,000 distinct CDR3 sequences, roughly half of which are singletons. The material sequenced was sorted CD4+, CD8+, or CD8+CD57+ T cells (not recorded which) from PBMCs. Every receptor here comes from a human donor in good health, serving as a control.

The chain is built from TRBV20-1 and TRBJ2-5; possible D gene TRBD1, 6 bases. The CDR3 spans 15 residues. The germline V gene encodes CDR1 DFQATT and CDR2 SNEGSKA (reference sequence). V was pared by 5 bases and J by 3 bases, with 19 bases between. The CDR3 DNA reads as TGCAGTGCTGGGGACATACAAAGAGGAGAAGAGACCCAGTACTTC. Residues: CSAGDIQRGEETQYF.

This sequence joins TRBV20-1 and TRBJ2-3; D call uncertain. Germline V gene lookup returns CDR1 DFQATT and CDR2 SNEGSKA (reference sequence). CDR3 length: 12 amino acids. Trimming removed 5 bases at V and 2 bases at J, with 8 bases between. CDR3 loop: CSAPQYTDTQYF. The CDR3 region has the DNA TGCAGTGCTCCTCAGTACACAGATACGCAGTATTTT.

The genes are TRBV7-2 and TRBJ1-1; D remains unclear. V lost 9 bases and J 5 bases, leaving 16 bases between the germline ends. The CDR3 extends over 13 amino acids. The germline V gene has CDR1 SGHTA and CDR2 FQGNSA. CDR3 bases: TGTGCCAGTCGGTTCGCCCGGCATACTGAAGCTTTCTTT. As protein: CASRFARHTEAFF.

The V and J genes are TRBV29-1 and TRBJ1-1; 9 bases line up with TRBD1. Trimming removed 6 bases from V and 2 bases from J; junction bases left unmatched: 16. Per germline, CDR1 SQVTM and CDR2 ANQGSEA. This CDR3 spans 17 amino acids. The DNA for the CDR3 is TGCAGCGTCAAACCTTTTCGTTTACAGGGGGCTAACACTGAAGCTTTCTTT. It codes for CSVKPFRLQGANTEAFF.

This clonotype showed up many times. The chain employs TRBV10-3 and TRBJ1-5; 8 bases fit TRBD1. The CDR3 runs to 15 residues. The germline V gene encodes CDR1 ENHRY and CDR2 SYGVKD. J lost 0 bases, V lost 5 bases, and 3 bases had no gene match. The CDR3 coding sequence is TGTGCCATCAGTCAACAGGGGGGTAGCAATCAGCCCCAGCATTTT. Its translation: CAISQQGGSNQPQHF.

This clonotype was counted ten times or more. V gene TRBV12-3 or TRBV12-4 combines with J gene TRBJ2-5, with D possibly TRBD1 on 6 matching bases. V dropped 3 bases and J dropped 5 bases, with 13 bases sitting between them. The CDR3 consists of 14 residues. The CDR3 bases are TGTGCCAGCAGTTTCAACAGGGCAGGTGAGACCCAGTACTTC. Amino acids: CASSFNRAGETQYF.

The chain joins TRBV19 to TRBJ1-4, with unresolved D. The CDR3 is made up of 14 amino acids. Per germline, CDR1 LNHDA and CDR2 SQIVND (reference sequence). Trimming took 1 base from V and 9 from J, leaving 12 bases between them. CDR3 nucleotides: TGTGCCAGTAGTATAGCCGGGCCGTTCCAAAAACTGTTTTTT. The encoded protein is CASSIAGPFQKLFF.

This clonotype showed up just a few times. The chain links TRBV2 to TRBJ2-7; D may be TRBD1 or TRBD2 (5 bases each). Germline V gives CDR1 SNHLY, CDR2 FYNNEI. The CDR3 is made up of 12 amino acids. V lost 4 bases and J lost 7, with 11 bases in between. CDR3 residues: CASSVLGVEQYV. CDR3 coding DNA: TGTGCCAGCAGTGTATTGGGGGTAGAGCAGTACGTC.

The CDR3 here is CASSEVQLPNSPLHF. Written as DNA, the CDR3 is TGTGCCAGCAGTGAAGTGCAGCTGCCAAATTCACCCCTCCACTTT. V and J are TRBV2 and TRBJ1-6, with D uncertain. With 1 base removed from V and 7 bases from J, the gap between germline ends came to 11 bases. Looked up from germline, CDR1 is SNHLY and CDR2 is FYNNEI. The CDR3 consists of 15 residues.

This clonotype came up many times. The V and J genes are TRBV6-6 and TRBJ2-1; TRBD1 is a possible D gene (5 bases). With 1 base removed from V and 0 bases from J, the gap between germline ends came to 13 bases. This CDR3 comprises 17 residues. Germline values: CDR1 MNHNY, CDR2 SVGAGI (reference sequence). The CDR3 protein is CASSYFDSLNSYNEQFF. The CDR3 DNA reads TGTGCCAGCAGTTACTTCGACAGCTTAAACTCCTACAATGAGCAGTTCTTC.

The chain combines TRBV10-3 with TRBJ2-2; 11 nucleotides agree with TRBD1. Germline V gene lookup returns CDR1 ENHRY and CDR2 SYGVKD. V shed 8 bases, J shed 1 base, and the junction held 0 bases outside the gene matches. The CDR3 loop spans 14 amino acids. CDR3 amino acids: CAIGTGGNTGELFF. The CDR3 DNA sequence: TGTGCCATCGGGACAGGGGGGAACACCGGGGAGCTGTTTTTT.

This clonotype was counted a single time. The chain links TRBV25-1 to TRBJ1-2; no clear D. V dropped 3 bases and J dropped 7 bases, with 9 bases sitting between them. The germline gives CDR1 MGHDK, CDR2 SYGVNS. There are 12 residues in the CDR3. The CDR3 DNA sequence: TGTGCCAGCAGTGAGGTGCCAGGTGGCTACACCTTC. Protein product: CASSEVPGGYTF.

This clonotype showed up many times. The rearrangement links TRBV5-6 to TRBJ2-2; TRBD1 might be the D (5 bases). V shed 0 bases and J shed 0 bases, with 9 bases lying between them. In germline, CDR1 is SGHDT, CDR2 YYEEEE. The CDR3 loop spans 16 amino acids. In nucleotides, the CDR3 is TGTGCCAGCAGCTTGGGACAGCCCGCGAACACCGGGGAGCTGTTTTTT. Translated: CASSLGQPANTGELFF.

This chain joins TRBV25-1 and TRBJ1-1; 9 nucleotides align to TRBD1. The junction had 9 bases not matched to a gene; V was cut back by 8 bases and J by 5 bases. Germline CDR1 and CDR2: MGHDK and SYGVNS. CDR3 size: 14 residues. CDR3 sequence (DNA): TGTGCCAGCGCGATCACAGGGGGCGAGACTGAAGCTTTCTTT. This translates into CASAITGGETEAFF.

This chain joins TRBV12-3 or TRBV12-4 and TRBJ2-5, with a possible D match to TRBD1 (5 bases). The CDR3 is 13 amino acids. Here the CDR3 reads CASGPGWGETQYF. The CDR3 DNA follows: TGTGCTAGTGGGCCAGGGTGGGGTGAGACCCAGTACTTC.

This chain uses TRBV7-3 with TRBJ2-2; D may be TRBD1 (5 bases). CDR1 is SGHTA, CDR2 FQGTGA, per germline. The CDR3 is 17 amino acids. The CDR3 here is CATSESGLAGNTGELFF. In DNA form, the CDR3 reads TGTGCAACGTCAGAGTCAGGGCTGGCTGGGAACACCGGGGAGCTGTTTTTT.

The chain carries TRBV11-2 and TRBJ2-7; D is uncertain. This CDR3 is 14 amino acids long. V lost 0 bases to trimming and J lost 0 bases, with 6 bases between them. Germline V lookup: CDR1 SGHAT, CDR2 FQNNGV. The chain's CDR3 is CASSLDTRSYEQYF. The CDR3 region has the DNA TGTGCCAGCAGCTTAGACACCCGCTCCTACGAGCAGTACTTC.

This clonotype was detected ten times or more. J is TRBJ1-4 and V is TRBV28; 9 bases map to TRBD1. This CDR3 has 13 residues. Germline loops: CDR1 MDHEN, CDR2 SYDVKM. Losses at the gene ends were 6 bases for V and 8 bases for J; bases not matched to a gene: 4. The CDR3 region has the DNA TGTGCCAGCAGGTGGGACAGGGCGGAAAAACTGTTTTTT. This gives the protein CASRWDRAEKLFF.

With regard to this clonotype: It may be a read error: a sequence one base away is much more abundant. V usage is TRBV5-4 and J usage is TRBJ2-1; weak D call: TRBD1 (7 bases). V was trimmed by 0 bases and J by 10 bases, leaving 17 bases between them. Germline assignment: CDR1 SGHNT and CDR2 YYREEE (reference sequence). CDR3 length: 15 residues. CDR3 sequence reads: CASSLVVRGAREQFF. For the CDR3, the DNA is TGTGCCAGCAGCTTGGTAGTCAGGGGGGCTCGGGAGCAGTTCTTC.

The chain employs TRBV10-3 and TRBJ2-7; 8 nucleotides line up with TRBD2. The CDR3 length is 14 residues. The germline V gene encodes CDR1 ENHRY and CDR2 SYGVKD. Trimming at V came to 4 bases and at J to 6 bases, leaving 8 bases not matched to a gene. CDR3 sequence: CAISVAGGASEQYF. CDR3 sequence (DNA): TGTGCCATCAGTGTAGCCGGGGGGGCGTCCGAGCAGTACTTC.

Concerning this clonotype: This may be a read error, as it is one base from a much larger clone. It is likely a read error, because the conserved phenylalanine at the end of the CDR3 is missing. The CDR3 bases are TGTGCCAGCAGCATCCTGACAGCTCTAATGAACACTGAAGCTTTCCTT. Protein: CASSILTALMNTEAFL. This chain connects TRBV7-2 to TRBJ1-1; TRBD1 is a possible D gene (5 bases). Germline V lookup: CDR1 SGHTA, CDR2 FQGNSA. The germline V and J ends were trimmed by 5 bases and 0 bases, with 16 bases remaining between them. CDR3 size: 16 residues.

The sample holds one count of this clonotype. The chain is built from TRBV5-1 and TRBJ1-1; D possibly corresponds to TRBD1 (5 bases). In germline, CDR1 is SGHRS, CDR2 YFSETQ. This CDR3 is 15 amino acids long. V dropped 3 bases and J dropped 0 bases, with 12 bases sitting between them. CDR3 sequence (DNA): TGCGCCAGCAGCTCGACAGCGAGCATGAACACTGAAGCTTTCTTT. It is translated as CASSSTASMNTEAFF.

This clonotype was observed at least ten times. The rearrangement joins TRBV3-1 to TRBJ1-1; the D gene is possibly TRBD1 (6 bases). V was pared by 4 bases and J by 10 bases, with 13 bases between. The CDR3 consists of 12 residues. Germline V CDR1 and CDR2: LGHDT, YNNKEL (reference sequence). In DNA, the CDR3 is TGTGCCAGCAGCCGAAACAGGGAGGGAGCTTTCTTT. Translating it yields CASSRNREGAFF. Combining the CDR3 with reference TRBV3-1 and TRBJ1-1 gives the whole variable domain DTAVSQTPKYLVTQMGNDKSIKCEQNLGHDTMYWYKQDSKKFLKIMFSYNNKELIINETVPNRFSPKSPDKAHLNLHINSLELGDSAVYFCASSRNREGAFFGQGTRLTVV.

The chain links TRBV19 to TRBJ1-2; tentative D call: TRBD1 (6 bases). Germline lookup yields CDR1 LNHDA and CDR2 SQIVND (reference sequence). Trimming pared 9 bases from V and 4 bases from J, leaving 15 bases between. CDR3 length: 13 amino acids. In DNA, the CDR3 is TGTGCCAGCAGAGGGGGGGGGTTCTATGGCTACACCTTC. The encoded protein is CASRGGGFYGYTF.

The CDR3 region is CSARESAYYGYTF. Written as DNA, the CDR3 is TGCAGTGCTAGAGAGTCAGCCTACTATGGCTACACCTTC. The rearrangement joins TRBV20-1 to TRBJ1-2, with D hard to call. V was pared by 0 bases and J by 3 bases, with 8 bases between. The germline V gene has CDR1 DFQATT and CDR2 SNEGSKA (reference sequence). This CDR3 comprises 13 residues.

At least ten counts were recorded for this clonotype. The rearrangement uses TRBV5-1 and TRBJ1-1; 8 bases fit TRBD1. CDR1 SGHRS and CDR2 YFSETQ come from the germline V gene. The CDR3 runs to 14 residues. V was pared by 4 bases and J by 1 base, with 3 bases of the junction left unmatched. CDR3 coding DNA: TGCGCCAGCAGCCCGGGACAGGAGAACACTGAAGCTTTCTTT. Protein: CASSPGQENTEAFF.

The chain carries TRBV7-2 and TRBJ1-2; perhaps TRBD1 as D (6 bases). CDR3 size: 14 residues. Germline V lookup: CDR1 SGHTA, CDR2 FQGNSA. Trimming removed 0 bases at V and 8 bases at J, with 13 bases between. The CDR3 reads CASSLAQGIQGYTF. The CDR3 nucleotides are TGTGCCAGCAGCTTAGCGCAGGGGATTCAGGGCTACACCTTC. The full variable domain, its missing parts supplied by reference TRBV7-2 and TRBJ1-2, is GAGVSQSPSNKVTEKGKDVELRCDPISGHTALYWYRQSLGQGLEFLIYFQGNSAPDKSGLPSDRFSAERTGGSVSTLTIQRTQQEDSAVYLCASSLAQGIQGYTFGSGTRLTVV.

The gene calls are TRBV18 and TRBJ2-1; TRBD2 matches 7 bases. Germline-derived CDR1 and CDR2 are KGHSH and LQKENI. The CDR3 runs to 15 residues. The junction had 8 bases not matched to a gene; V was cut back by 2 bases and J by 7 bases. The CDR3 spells CASSPTGLVLNEQFF. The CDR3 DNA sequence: TGTGCCAGCTCACCAACTGGACTAGTCCTTAATGAGCAGTTCTTC.

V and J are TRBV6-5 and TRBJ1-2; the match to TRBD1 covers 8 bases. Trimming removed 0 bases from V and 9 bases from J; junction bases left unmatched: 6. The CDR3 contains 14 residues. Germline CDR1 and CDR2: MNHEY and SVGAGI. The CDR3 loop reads CASSYSANRGCYTF. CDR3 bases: TGTGCCAGCAGTTACTCAGCAAACAGGGGGTGCTACACCTTC.

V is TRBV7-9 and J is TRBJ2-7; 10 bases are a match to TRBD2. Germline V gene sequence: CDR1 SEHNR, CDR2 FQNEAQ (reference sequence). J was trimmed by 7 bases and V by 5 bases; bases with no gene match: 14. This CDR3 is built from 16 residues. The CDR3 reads CASSLTGASGGGEQYF. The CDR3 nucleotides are TGTGCCAGCAGCCTAACTGGGGCTAGCGGGGGCGGTGAGCAGTACTTC.

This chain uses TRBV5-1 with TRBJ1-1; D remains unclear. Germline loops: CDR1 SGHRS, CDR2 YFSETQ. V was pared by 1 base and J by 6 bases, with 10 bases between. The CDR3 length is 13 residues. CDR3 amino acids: CASSLWVNAEAFF. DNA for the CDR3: TGCGCCAGCAGCTTGTGGGTTAACGCTGAAGCTTTCTTT.